The TCR beta chain described here comes from a study of T cell clonality in common variable immunodeficiency. Regarding the study as a whole: In common variable immunodeficiency, TCR beta chains reportedly carried fewer deletions and N-nucleotide insertions.

Reduced serum IgG, IgA and/or IgM plus specific antibody deficiency defined CVID. Both groups were predominantly of Caucasian heritage. Blood came from CVID subjects not ill and not taking immunomodulatory or immunosuppressive medication. With respect to this clone: Its antigen remains unknown.

Measured with immunoSEQ multiplex PCR; TCRdb has only the in-frame clones, and not every one. In total the sample includes some 25,000 clones, none of them seen once. This clonotype originated in a human donor with common variable immunodeficiency. The sample taken for sequencing was peripheral blood mononuclear cells.

The CDR3 sequence: CSAPDSPSNYGYTF. Partial CDR3 DNA: TGCAGTGCCCCCGACAGTCCATCTAACTATGGC. The genes are TRBV20-1 and TRBJ1-2; D is perhaps TRBD1 (5 bases). The read terminates 3 residues ahead of where the CDR3 ends, so the germline J gene completes it. The CDR3 has 14 amino acids. The V and J ends lost 6 bases and 0 bases respectively, with 14 bases between them. Germline values: CDR1 DFQATT, CDR2 SNEGSKA (reference sequence).